The clone carrying this T cell receptor beta chain was detected many times. The antigen remains unidentified. This entry belongs to a study of human T cells and chemical hapten exposure. Study-wide background: Each patch test put 0.01% DPC on the upper back, and results were read at 6 days. Enrolled patients were predominantly female and had alopecia areata, totalis or universalis. Notes on the study in general: Expanded TCRs made up significantly more big CDR3 similarity clusters than controls did. PT1 expanded TCR numbers tracked positively with patch test score.

Using its own MiXCR run on the RACE reads, TCRdb lists one record per CDR3 protein. The repertoire has tens of thousands of distinct CDR3 sequences, 8.5% to 14% of them found once; the top ten carry approximately 1.5%. With 4 bases removed from V and 3 bases from J, the gap between germline ends came to 3 bases. Germline V gene lookup returns CDR1 MGHRA and CDR2 YSYEKL. This CDR3 is 11 amino acids long. The time point was: patch test 3, about 24 weeks after DPC sensitization. Indicated treatment: therapeutic diphenylcyclopropenone sensitization with weekly scalp DPC. Sequencing was performed on whole blood, taken in connection with sensitization to the hapten diphenylcyclopropenone (DPC). V is TRBV4-1 and J is TRBJ1-1, with D unclear. This clonotype was sampled from a woman in her fifties or sixties with alopecia areata. Some clones in this sample may be carry-over from other donors' samples. The CDR3 spells CASSLDTEAFF. Here the CDR3 DNA reads TGCGCCAGCAGCCTGGACACTGAAGCTTTCTTT.